This T cell receptor (beta chain) originates from a study of T cells after yellow fever vaccination. The study made its TCR cDNA through 5'RACE template switching. That step introduced a universal primer site along with UMIs. TCRdb recomputed calls from the 5' RACE reads with MiXCR, one row per CDR3 protein. The table lists roughly 310,000 distinct CDR3 sequences, about 3.5% of them singletons. This clonotype was observed many times. CDR1 and CDR2 (germline): SGHRS, YFSETQ. Trimming took off 5 bases at V and 3 bases at J, with 13 bases between the two ends. CDR3 length equals 14 residues. The V call is TRBV5-1, the J call TRBJ2-3, with D tentatively TRBD2 (6 bases). This TCR derives from a man between 18 and 29 years old who received the YFV17D yellow fever vaccine. Sample: PBMCs, taken on the day of the yellow fever booster vaccination. CDR3 DNA: TGCGCCAGCAGTCCGGGGGAGACGACAGATACGCAGTATTTT. It codes for CASSPGETTDTQYF.